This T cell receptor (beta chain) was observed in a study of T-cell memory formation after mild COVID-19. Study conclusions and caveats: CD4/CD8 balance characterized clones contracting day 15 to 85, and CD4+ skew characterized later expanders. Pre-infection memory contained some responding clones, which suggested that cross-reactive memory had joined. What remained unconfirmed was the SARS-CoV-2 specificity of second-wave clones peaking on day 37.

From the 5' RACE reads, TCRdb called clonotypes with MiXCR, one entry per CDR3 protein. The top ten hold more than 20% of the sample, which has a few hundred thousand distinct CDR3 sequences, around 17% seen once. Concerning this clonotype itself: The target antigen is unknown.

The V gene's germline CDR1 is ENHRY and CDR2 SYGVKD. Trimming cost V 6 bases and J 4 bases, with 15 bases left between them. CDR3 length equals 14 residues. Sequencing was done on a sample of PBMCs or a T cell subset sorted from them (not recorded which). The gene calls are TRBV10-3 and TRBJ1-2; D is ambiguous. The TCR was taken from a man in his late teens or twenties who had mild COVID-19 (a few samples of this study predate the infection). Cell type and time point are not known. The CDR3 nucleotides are TGTGCCATCAGCGGGGATGAGGTTTTCTATGGCTACACCTTC. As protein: CAISGDEVFYGYTF.